These T cell receptor beta chains were read from a single sample in a study of blood T cells in healthy people across ages. Via MiXCR, TCRdb re-called the 5' RACE reads, giving one row per CDR3 protein. The table lists 540,000 or so distinct CDR3 sequences, 24% of them singletons. These data were also reused for a study on T cells of mothers and their children.

Sample: blood. Receptors were obtained from a boy aged 5-17 years in good health. Each CDR3 is given with its conserved first and last residue. D genes are given only for firm matches. Size tells how often a clone was seen (once, few, many) or the class of an expanded clone, and some rows leave it out.

clone size | J gene | V gene | D gene | CDR3 protein | CDR3 DNA
once | TRBJ1-1 | TRBV11-2 | - | CASSLVGRSNTEAFF | TGTGCCAGCAGCTTAGTGGGCAGGAGTAACACTGAAGCTTTCTTT
many | TRBJ2-5 | TRBV20-1 | - | CSAKLWDSKGGETQYF | TGCAGTGCTAAACTCTGGGACAGCAAGGGGGGAGAGACCCAGTACTTC
many | TRBJ2-3 | TRBV4-3 | - | CASSPRTTDTDTQYF | TGCGCCAGCAGCCCTAGGACGACGGACACAGATACGCAGTATTTT
- | TRBJ2-7 | TRBV28 | - | CASRGVDEQYF | TGTGCCAGCAGGGGGGTGGACGAGCAGTACTTC
- | TRBJ2-2 | TRBV5-1 | TRBD2 | CASRAPGGMNTGELFF | TGCGCCAGCAGAGCGCCCGGGGGGATGAACACCGGGGAGCTGTTTTTT
few | TRBJ1-1 | TRBV25-1 | - | CASSESGNTEAFF | TGTGCCAGCAGTGAAAGCGGGAACACTGAAGCTTTCTTT
few | TRBJ1-2 | TRBV2 | - | CASGTEASTF | TGTGCCAGCGGGACGGAAGCCTCTACCTTC
few | TRBJ2-6 | TRBV7-8 | - | CASGLISGANVLTF | TGTGCCAGCGGGTTGATCTCTGGGGCCAACGTCCTGACTTTC
- | TRBJ2-5 | TRBV20-1 | - | CSASRQGGQETQYF | TGCAGTGCTAGCAGACAGGGAGGCCAAGAGACCCAGTACTTC
- | TRBJ2-1 | TRBV24-1 | TRBD1 | CATSATTGGTYNEQFF | TGTGCCACCAGTGCTACGACAGGGGGAACCTACAACGAGCAGTTCTTC
- | TRBJ1-6 | TRBV2 | - | CASSVIVGSPLHF | TGTGCCAGCAGTGTAATTGTCGGATCACCCCTCCACTTT
- | TRBJ1-1 | TRBV6-1 | TRBD1 | CASSSGQALNTEAFF | TGTGCCAGCAGTTCGGGACAGGCTTTAAACACTGAAGCTTTCTTT